These T cell receptor beta chains were read from a single sample in a study of cytomegalovirus exposure and HLA in healthy donors. The method was immunoSEQ multiplex PCR; TCRdb's version includes in-frame clones alone and lacks a portion of them. This table has 130,000 to 150,000 clones, approximately 78% appearing once. The material sequenced was PBMCs. The origin of the receptors is a man aged 35 to 55 in good health and CMV-seropositive. The CDR3 runs from the conserved cysteine through the conserved F or W. Each record gives: V gene, D gene, J gene, CDR3 protein. A D gene is named only where the DNA matches it firmly.

v_call: TRBV11-2
d_call: TRBD2
j_call: TRBJ2-5
cdr3_aa: CASSLVASGRAIETQYF

v_call: TRBV6-5
d_call: TRBD1
j_call: TRBJ2-3
cdr3_aa: CASRMGQGTDTQYF

v_call: TRBV28
d_call: .
j_call: TRBJ2-4
cdr3_aa: CASSLQAAKNIQYF

v_call: TRBV27
d_call: .
j_call: TRBJ2-7
cdr3_aa: CASSLFGGQYEQYF

v_call: TRBV7-2
d_call: .
j_call: TRBJ1-2
cdr3_aa: CASSLPRGGYTF

v_call: TRBV19
d_call: .
j_call: TRBJ2-3
cdr3_aa: CASRSQVFLTDTQYF

v_call: TRBV6-5
d_call: TRBD1
j_call: TRBJ1-4
cdr3_aa: CASSSTGGGMGEKLFF

v_call: TRBV29-1
d_call: TRBD1
j_call: TRBJ2-2
cdr3_aa: CSADRGLDTGELFF

v_call: TRBV7-2
d_call: .
j_call: TRBJ1-1
cdr3_aa: CASGKGQNTEAFF

v_call: TRBV5-6
d_call: .
j_call: TRBJ2-1
cdr3_aa: CASSLNGEQFF

v_call: TRBV5-1
d_call: .
j_call: TRBJ1-4
cdr3_aa: CASSRGPAGNNEKLFF

v_call: TRBV13
d_call: .
j_call: TRBJ1-3
cdr3_aa: CASSLLQGGNTIYF

v_call: TRBV7-8
d_call: TRBD1
j_call: TRBJ1-2
cdr3_aa: CASSLRDRGANYGYTF

v_call: TRBV6-5
d_call: TRBD1
j_call: TRBJ1-1
cdr3_aa: CASSLYRGKAEAFF

v_call: TRBV7-8
d_call: .
j_call: TRBJ2-5
cdr3_aa: CASSLGRLVREETQYF

v_call: TRBV7-2
d_call: TRBD1
j_call: TRBJ1-4
cdr3_aa: CASSPRQGTNEKLFF

v_call: TRBV18
d_call: .
j_call: TRBJ2-5
cdr3_aa: CASSPPKETQYF

v_call: TRBV5-5
d_call: TRBD2
j_call: TRBJ2-7
cdr3_aa: CASSPTSGSYEQYF

v_call: TRBV27
d_call: TRBD1
j_call: TRBJ1-2
cdr3_aa: CASRPGQGINYGYTF

v_call: TRBV14
d_call: .
j_call: TRBJ1-2
cdr3_aa: CASSQTPDNGYTF

v_call: TRBV7-9
d_call: .
j_call: TRBJ2-1
cdr3_aa: CASSSLEGYNEQFF

v_call: TRBV21-1
d_call: .
j_call: TRBJ1-5
cdr3_aa: CASTTAGLNQPQHF

v_call: TRBV19
d_call: .
j_call: TRBJ1-2
cdr3_aa: CASSMQVGGHLGHGYTF

v_call: TRBV30
d_call: TRBD1
j_call: TRBJ1-6
cdr3_aa: CAWMDRGNSPLHF

v_call: TRBV28
d_call: TRBD1
j_call: TRBJ1-2
cdr3_aa: CASRQTGDYGYTF

v_call: TRBV30
d_call: .
j_call: TRBJ2-5
cdr3_aa: CAWSPRETQYF

v_call: TRBV5-5
d_call: .
j_call: TRBJ2-2
cdr3_aa: CASSFATSTGELFF

v_call: TRBV11-2
d_call: .
j_call: TRBJ2-2
cdr3_aa: CASSLIEIDGTPGELFF

v_call: TRBV7-2
d_call: TRBD2
j_call: TRBJ2-1
cdr3_aa: CASSLGTSGMPWEQFF

v_call: TRBV21-1
d_call: .
j_call: TRBJ2-7
cdr3_aa: CASSKPEGGDGQNSGRAKNF

v_call: TRBV4-3
d_call: TRBD1
j_call: TRBJ1-5
cdr3_aa: CASSQGTGYNQPQHF

v_call: TRBV5-1
d_call: TRBD1
j_call: TRBJ1-2
cdr3_aa: CASSLETGNGYTF

v_call: TRBV5-4
d_call: TRBD2
j_call: TRBJ2-7
cdr3_aa: CASSPGGEPYEQYF

v_call: TRBV5-4
d_call: TRBD2
j_call: TRBJ2-7
cdr3_aa: CASSSQTSGGYEQYF

v_call: TRBV6-5
d_call: .
j_call: TRBJ2-3
cdr3_aa: CASSHDRPDTQYF

v_call: TRBV4-1
d_call: .
j_call: TRBJ2-3
cdr3_aa: CASSQAAAGRLTSTDTQYF